Listed below are T cell receptor beta chains from one sample, sequenced in a study of T cell responses to AZD1222 COVID-19 vaccine. TCRdb's table, derived via immunoSEQ multiplex PCR, lists solely in-frame clones and lacks some. The table shows roughly 180,000 clones, with about 90% occurring only once. Sample: peripheral blood, taken 28 days after the second AZD1222 dose. Receptor source: an adult who received the AZD1222 COVID-19 vaccine. The CDR3 runs from the conserved cysteine through the conserved F or W. A D gene is named only where the DNA matches it firmly. Rows may omit the clone size; those that give it use once, few, many or a size class.

j_call	clone_size	d_call	v_call	cdr3_aa	cdr3_nt
TRBJ2-4	NA	TRBD2	TRBV3-1/TRBV3-2	CASSQGLAGAKNIQYF	TGTGCCAGCAGCCAAGGGCTAGCGGGTGCCAAAAACATTCAGTACTTC
TRBJ1-2	NA	TRBD1	TRBV28	CASRALTGHYGYTF	TGTGCCAGCAGGGCCCTGACAGGGCACTATGGCTACACCTTC
TRBJ2-1	NA	NA	TRBV3-1/TRBV3-2	CASSPGGYEQFF	TGTGCCAGCAGCCCTGGAGGGTATGAGCAGTTCTTC
TRBJ1-2	NA	NA	TRBV2	CASLGSQLYGYTF	TGTGCCAGCTTGGGCAGCCAACTCTATGGCTACACCTTC
TRBJ1-1	NA	NA	TRBV7-9	CASGAYGKNTEAFF	TGTGCCAGCGGGGCATACGGAAAGAACACTGAAGCTTTCTTT
TRBJ2-6	NA	NA	TRBV6-4	CASAEGAGANVLTF	TGTGCCAGCGCAGAGGGGGCTGGGGCCAACGTCCTGACTTTC
TRBJ1-5	few	NA	TRBV6-5	CASSYRGSNQPQHF	TGTGCCAGCAGTTATCGGGGTAGCAATCAGCCCCAGCATTTT
TRBJ1-5	NA	TRBD1	TRBV11-3	CASSLRQGAVHQPQHF	TGTGCCAGCAGCTTACGGCAGGGGGCAGTTCATCAGCCCCAGCATTTT
TRBJ1-1	NA	NA	TRBV15	CATSRDLELTEAFF	TGTGCCACCAGCAGAGATCTTGAGTTGACTGAAGCTTTCTTT
TRBJ2-1	NA	NA	TRBV28	CASSLEGPFEQFF	TGTGCCAGCAGCCTCGAGGGCCCCTTTGAGCAGTTCTTC
TRBJ2-6	NA	NA	TRBV7-9	CASSSYSAIGANVLTF	TGTGCCAGCAGCTCCTACAGCGCCATTGGGGCCAACGTCCTGACTTTC
TRBJ2-7	NA	TRBD1	TRBV7-2	CASRLQGQGAYEQYF	TGTGCCAGCAGGCTCCAAGGACAGGGGGCCTACGAGCAGTACTTC
TRBJ2-6	NA	NA	TRBV11-2	CASPRELAGANVLTF	TGTGCCAGCCCGAGGGAGTTGGCGGGGGCCAACGTCCTGACTTTC
TRBJ1-4	once	TRBD1	TRBV9	CASSQADRGRMGEKLFF	TGTGCCAGCAGCCAGGCCGACAGGGGGCGGATGGGTGAAAAACTGTTTTTT
TRBJ1-1	once	NA	TRBV10-3	CAISATENTEAFF	TGTGCCATCAGCGCGACAGAGAACACTGAAGCTTTCTTT
TRBJ2-1	NA	NA	TRBV6-5	CASREPAGEQFF	TGTGCCAGCAGAGAGCCCGCCGGGGAGCAGTTCTTC
TRBJ1-2	NA	NA	TRBV2	CASSESLGGYTF	TGTGCCAGCAGTGAAAGTCTGGGTGGCTACACCTTC
TRBJ1-4	NA	NA	TRBV19	CASGRRGETNEKLFF	TGTGCCAGTGGCCGGCGGGGGGAGACTAATGAAAAACTGTTTTTT
TRBJ2-3	NA	NA	TRBV30	CAWSPGDFGTDTQYF	TGTGCCTGGAGTCCAGGAGATTTCGGCACAGATACGCAGTATTTT
TRBJ2-7	once	TRBD2	TRBV6-2/TRBV6-3	CASSYSRGGDYEQYF	TGTGCCAGCAGTTACTCGCGCGGGGGGGACTACGAGCAGTACTTC
TRBJ2-3	NA	NA	TRBV6-6	CASSYSVGGTDTQYF	TGTGCCAGCAGTTACTCGGTGGGTGGCACAGATACGCAGTATTTT
TRBJ1-5	NA	TRBD1	TRBV5-5	CASSPGQGENQPQHF	TGTGCCAGCAGCCCGGGACAGGGGGAGAATCAGCCCCAGCATTTT
TRBJ1-1	NA	NA	TRBV5-8	CASSLSRLGTEAFF	TGTGCCAGCAGCTTGTCACGACTGGGCACTGAAGCTTTCTTT
TRBJ2-5	NA	NA	TRBV20-1	CSASPTQYF	TGCAGTGCTAGTCCCACCCAGTACTTC
TRBJ1-2	NA	NA	TRBV6-2/TRBV6-3	CASSYSQGAESYGYTF	TGTGCCAGCAGTTACTCGCAAGGGGCTGAGAGCTATGGCTACACCTTC
TRBJ1-1	NA	NA	TRBV19	CASSQGGYTEAFF	TGTGCCAGTAGTCAGGGAGGCTACACTGAAGCTTTCTTT
TRBJ1-4	NA	NA	TRBV30	CAWKVGSHRTEKLFF	TGTGCCTGGAAGGTAGGGTCCCATCGAACTGAAAAACTGTTTTTT
TRBJ1-3	NA	NA	TRBV7-6	CASSLAGRAKNTIYF	TGTGCCAGCAGCTTAGCGGGCAGGGCGAAGAACACCATATATTTT
TRBJ1-1	NA	NA	TRBV11-2	CASSPGHLNTEAFF	TGTGCCAGCAGCCCGGGACACTTGAACACTGAAGCTTTCTTT
TRBJ1-3	NA	NA	TRBV6-5	CASSLGQGNTGNTIYF	TGTGCCAGCAGTTTAGGTCAAGGGAACACTGGAAACACCATATATTTT
TRBJ1-1	NA	NA	TRBV10-1	CASSPAGVKNTEAFF	TGCGCCAGCAGTCCCGCGGGGGTCAAGAACACTGAAGCTTTCTTT
TRBJ2-5	NA	NA	TRBV10-1	CASSGGRGWNQETQYF	TGCGCCAGCAGTGGGGGGAGAGGGTGGAACCAAGAGACCCAGTACTTC
TRBJ1-1	NA	NA	TRBV6-4	CASSEGSNTEAFF	TGTGCCAGCAGTGAGGGGTCCAACACTGAAGCTTTCTTT
TRBJ2-5	NA	NA	TRBV5-6	CASSHLSPQETQYF	TGTGCCAGCAGCCACCTGTCCCCCCAAGAGACCCAGTACTTC
TRBJ1-2	NA	NA	TRBV19	CASSIRRTDYGYTF	TGTGCCAGTAGTATAAGGCGGACCGACTATGGCTACACCTTC
TRBJ2-1	NA	NA	TRBV30	CAWSSGGASYNEQFF	TGTGCCTGGAGTTCTGGGGGCGCCTCCTACAATGAGCAGTTCTTC
TRBJ1-4	NA	NA	TRBV19	CGGVREKLFF	TGTGGAGGAGTGAGAGAAAAACTGTTTTTT
TRBJ2-7	NA	NA	TRBV5-4	CASSLDGGKQYF	TGTGCCAGCAGCTTGGATGGGGGGAAGCAGTACTTC
TRBJ2-7	NA	NA	TRBV2	CASGPGHFSYEQYF	TGTGCCAGTGGGCCGGGACATTTTTCCTACGAGCAGTACTTC
TRBJ2-7	NA	NA	TRBV29-1	CSVGVGLAGYEQYF	TGCAGCGTTGGAGTAGGGCTAGCCGGATACGAGCAGTACTTC
TRBJ2-1	NA	NA	TRBV24-1	CATSDPGRGNEQFF	TGTGCCACCAGTGACCCTGGAAGGGGGAATGAGCAGTTCTTC
TRBJ1-2	few	NA	TRBV18	CASSGRTYGYTF	TGTGCCAGCTCGGGCAGGACCTATGGCTACACCTTC
TRBJ2-1	NA	TRBD2	TRBV19	CASSMGSGSGWGQYNEQFF	TGTGCCAGTAGTATGGGAAGCGGGAGCGGTTGGGGCCAGTACAATGAGCAGTTCTTC
TRBJ1-2	NA	TRBD1	TRBV10-3	CAINDRGSNYGYTF	TGTGCCATCAATGACAGGGGGTCCAACTATGGCTACACCTTC
TRBJ1-1	NA	TRBD1	TRBV4-2	CASRTTGGDPEAFF	TGTGCCAGCAGGACGACAGGGGGAGATCCCGAAGCTTTCTTT
TRBJ2-7	NA	NA	TRBV3-1/TRBV3-2	CASSYLSGSLSYEQYF	TGTGCCAGCAGCTACCTTTCCGGGAGCCTCTCCTACGAGCAGTACTTC
TRBJ1-1	few	NA	TRBV2	CASSETGRKTEAFF	TGTGCCAGCAGTGAAACAGGGCGGAAGACTGAAGCTTTCTTT
TRBJ1-6	NA	NA	TRBV6-5	CASSPAVSYNSPLHF	TGTGCCAGCAGTCCCGCAGTCTCCTATAATTCACCCCTCCACTTT
TRBJ1-1	NA	TRBD1	TRBV7-9	CASSRSGGANEAFF	TGTGCCAGCAGCCGATCAGGGGGCGCGAATGAAGCTTTCTTT
TRBJ2-1	NA	NA	TRBV9	CASSATDLNEQFF	TGTGCCAGCAGCGCGACAGATTTGAATGAGCAGTTCTTC
TRBJ2-1	NA	TRBD2	TRBV4-2	CASSSAGGEYNEQFF	TGTGCCAGCAGCTCGGCGGGGGGAGAGTACAATGAGCAGTTCTTC